This T cell receptor beta chain was observed in a study of early T cells in non-severe SARS-CoV-2 infection. In the study overall: Bulk RNA taken from unsorted whole blood was sequenced, leaving chains unpaired. Study findings and constraints: Reliance on VDJdb matching favored anti-spike CD8 responses; private and CD4 specificities were missed.

The TCR library protocol attached unique molecular identifiers to the individual cDNA molecules. TCRdb reanalysed the 5' RACE reads using MiXCR and keeps one entry per CDR3 protein. The sample contains around 99,000 distinct CDR3 sequences, roughly 10% of which appear only once. CDR3 length: 14 amino acids. Germline lookup yields CDR1 SEHNR and CDR2 FQNEAQ (reference sequence). Between the trimmed V and J ends, which lost 0 bases and 5 bases, there was a span of 8 bases. Worth noting for this clonotype: Its specificity is not known.

V is TRBV7-9 and J is TRBJ1-3, with D possibly being TRBD1 (5 bases). Sequencing was performed on whole blood. The sequence was collected from an adult who was a healthcare worker with PCR-confirmed SARS-CoV-2 infection or an uninfected control (not recorded which). This chain's CDR3 is CASSLAEGRNTIYF. The CDR3 nucleotides are TGTGCCAGCAGCTTAGCGGAGGGGAGAAACACCATATATTTT.